These 17 T cell receptor beta chains share one sample of origin, sequenced in a study of shared clonotypes between healthy human individuals. The protocol was immunoSEQ multiplex PCR, while the TCRdb copy is restricted to in-frame clones and leaves out a portion. Of hundreds of thousands of clones listed, less than 80% are singletons. The material sequenced was memory CD4+ T cells sorted from blood. Noted subset: CD45RA-negative fraction. The receptor set was obtained from a woman in her twenties or thirties in good health.

The CDR3 loop reads CASGRTGVAETQYF. CDR3 DNA sequence: TGTGCCAGCGGGAGGACGGGCGTAGCGGAGACCCAGTACTTC. The chain employs TRBV6-5 and TRBJ2-5; maybe TRBD2 (6 bases). With 8 bases removed from V and 5 bases from J, the gap between germline ends came to 18 bases. Germline-derived CDR1 and CDR2 are MNHEY and SVGAGI. The CDR3 runs 14 residues.

The chain recombines TRBV6-1 with TRBJ1-4; D possibly corresponds to TRBD1 (6 bases). From germline, CDR1 is MNHNS and CDR2 SASEGT. The CDR3 loop spans 15 amino acids. The V end lost 6 bases, the J end lost 4 bases, and 15 bases lay between the germline ends. CDR3 DNA sequence: TGTGCCAGCAGGACCGGACAGTACCTTAATGAAAAACTGTTTTTT. Translated, it gives CASRTGQYLNEKLFF.

The rearrangement links TRBV11-1 to TRBJ2-7, with 12 nucleotides matching TRBD2. The CDR3 extends over 15 amino acids. V lost 5 bases and J lost 4; bases outside the gene matches: 6. Germline lookup yields CDR1 SGHAT and CDR2 FQDESV (reference sequence). CDR3: CASSPSGRAGYEQYF. CDR3 DNA: TGTGCCAGCAGCCCTAGCGGGAGGGCCGGGTACGAGCAGTACTTC. Filled out from reference TRBV11-1 and TRBJ2-7, the complete variable domain reads EAEVAQSPRYKITEKSQAVAFWCDPISGHATLYWYRQILGQGPELLVQFQDESVVDDSQLPKDRFSAERLKGVDSTLKIQPAELGDSAMYLCASSPSGRAGYEQYFGPGTRLTVT.

CDR3 sequence reads: CSVEDGGLASNEQFF. CDR3 sequence (DNA): TGCAGCGTTGAAGATGGAGGGCTAGCGAGCAATGAGCAGTTCTTC. This chain links TRBV29-1 with TRBJ2-1, with a possible D match to TRBD2 (6 bases). The CDR3 extends over 15 amino acids. The germline V and J ends were trimmed by 0 bases and 6 bases, with 15 bases remaining between them. CDR1 and CDR2 (germline): SQVTM, ANQGSEA.

This clone was observed a few times. Other nucleotide sequences from this sample produce the same CDR3. The chain is built from TRBV6-1 and TRBJ1-1; possibly TRBD1 for D (5 bases). Trimming removed 6 bases from V and 3 bases from J, with 11 bases in between. Germline V gene data show CDR1 as MNHNS and CDR2 as SASEGT. The CDR3 contains 13 residues. CDR3 loop: CASSLEGHTEAFF. The CDR3 nucleotides are TGTGCCAGCAGCCTGGAGGGGCACACTGAAGCTTTCTTT.

CDR3 nucleotide sequence: TGTGCCAGCAGCTCGGCGGGAGGGCCGCACGGGGAGCTGTTTTTT. Translated: CASSSAGGPHGELFF. The chain combines TRBV7-7 with TRBJ2-2, with TRBD2 identical over 9 bases. J was trimmed by 7 bases and V by 4 bases; bases with no gene match: 7. The CDR3 is 15 residues long. CDR1 and CDR2 from the germline V gene are SSHAT and FNYEAQ (reference sequence).

The chain carries TRBV28 and TRBJ1-1, with D unresolved. Germline values: CDR1 MDHEN, CDR2 SYDVKM. The CDR3 is made up of 15 amino acids. Trimming left V 7 bases short and J 4 bases short, with 19 bases between. The CDR3 loop reads CASTPASRVSTEAFF. In DNA, the CDR3 is TGTGCCAGCACCCCGGCATCTCGGGTGAGCACTGAAGCTTTCTTT.

The chain is built from TRBV28 and TRBJ1-2; 7 bases fit TRBD1. Germline V lookup: CDR1 MDHEN, CDR2 SYDVKM. V shed 5 bases and J 4 bases; nucleotides not matched to a gene: 10. CDR3 length: 15 residues. The CDR3 nucleotides are TGTGCCAGCAGTCCACCTGGGACAGCAATCTATGGCTACACCTTC. This translates into CASSPPGTAIYGYTF.

The chain links TRBV7-9 to TRBJ2-3; no clear D. Deletions cut 1 base from V and 3 bases from J, with 11 bases between. The length of the CDR3 is 15 residues. CDR1 and CDR2 (germline): SEHNR, FQNEAQ (reference sequence). The CDR3 reads CASSLGQSDTDTQYF. CDR3 bases: TGTGCCAGCAGCTTAGGGCAGAGCGATACAGATACGCAGTATTTT.

DNA of the CDR3: TGTGCCAGTAACCGGGACAGGGCTTCCTACGAGCAGTACTTC. Its protein product is CASNRDRASYEQYF. V gene TRBV2 combines with J gene TRBJ2-7; 9 bases are shared with TRBD1. Germline V gene data show CDR1 as SNHLY and CDR2 as FYNNEI. The CDR3 has 14 residues. V was clipped by 9 bases and J by 1 base; unmatched bases: 7.

This chain joins TRBV5-1 and TRBJ2-3; maybe TRBD1 (5 bases). The V gene's germline CDR1 is SGHRS and CDR2 YFSETQ. With 4 bases removed from V and 1 base from J, the gap between germline ends came to 16 bases. There are 16 residues in the CDR3. CDR3 DNA sequence: TGCGCCAGCAGCCAAGGGCAGGGATGGGGCACAGATACGCAGTATTTT. It encodes CASSQGQGWGTDTQYF.

This chain joins TRBV15 and TRBJ1-2; D gene uncertain. CDR1 and CDR2 (germline): LNHNV, YYDKDF (reference sequence). This CDR3 is built from 18 residues. Between the trimmed V and J ends, which lost 1 base and 7 bases, there was a span of 25 bases. The chain's CDR3 is CATSRGGQSNQEFSGYTF. In DNA, the CDR3 is TGTGCCACCAGCAGAGGAGGCCAGAGCAACCAGGAATTCAGTGGCTACACCTTC.

The J gene is TRBJ2-1, the V gene TRBV11-3; D unclear. This CDR3 spans 13 amino acids. V dropped 3 bases and J dropped 8 bases, with 11 bases sitting between them. CDR1 is SGHNT, CDR2 YENEEA, per germline. The CDR3 bases are TGTGCCAGCAGCTTTTACCGGGTCCATGAGCAGTTCTTC. It is translated as CASSFYRVHEQFF.

This clone was counted between two and nine times. The genes are TRBV7-9 and TRBJ1-4, with no clear D. Trimming stripped 5 bases from V and 3 bases from J, with 10 bases between. The germline V gene has CDR1 SEHNR and CDR2 FQNEAQ (reference sequence). The CDR3 spans 14 residues. CDR3 loop: CASSPRSANEKLFF. DNA for the CDR3: TGTGCCAGCAGCCCGCGTTCGGCTAATGAAAAACTGTTTTTT. The full variable domain, with the rest looked up from reference TRBV7-9 and TRBJ1-4, is DTGVSQNPRHKITKRGQNVTFRCDPISEHNRLYWYRQTLGQGPEFLTYFQNEAQLEKSRLLSDRFSAERPKGSFSTLEIQRTEQGDSAMYLCASSPRSANEKLFFGSGTQLSVL.

The chain carries TRBV7-9 and TRBJ1-5; no clear D. V gave up 2 bases and J gave up 9 bases, with 11 bases separating them. Germline-derived CDR1 and CDR2 are SEHNR and FQNEAQ (reference sequence). The CDR3 is 13 residues long. The CDR3 sequence: CASSLKESSPQHF. In DNA, the CDR3 is TGTGCCAGCAGCTTAAAGGAATCGTCGCCCCAGCATTTT.

The V and J genes are TRBV2 and TRBJ2-5; D tentatively reads TRBD1 or TRBD2 (5 bases each). Germline assignment: CDR1 SNHLY and CDR2 FYNNEI. The CDR3 length is 14 residues. V gave up 6 bases and J gave up 5 bases, with 16 bases separating them. The CDR3 nucleotides read TGTGCCAGCAGACCCGGGACCGGTTCGGAGACCCAGTACTTC. Translation gives CASRPGTGSETQYF.

This clone has a count of ten or more. The chain recombines TRBV29-1 with TRBJ2-3; TRBD2 matches 10 bases. J was trimmed by 0 bases and V by 4 bases; bases with no gene match: 10. In germline, CDR1 is SQVTM, CDR2 ANQGSEA. The CDR3 length is 17 residues. The CDR3 loop is CSVVGLAGAPSTDTQYF. In DNA form, the CDR3 reads TGCAGCGTTGTTGGGCTAGCGGGAGCCCCTAGCACAGATACGCAGTATTTT.